The 18 T cell receptor beta chains reported below all come from one sample, sequenced in a study of blood T cell repertoires in COVID-19. Some clones are missing from TCRdb's copy, which holds only in-frame ones; the method was immunoSEQ multiplex PCR. The sample consists of 200,000 to 250,000 clones, under 85% of them appearing once. The specimen was peripheral blood. These receptor sequences come from a woman aged 80 or older with COVID-19, enrolled during active disease.

The chain links TRBV18 to TRBJ1-2; 11 bases fit TRBD1. Germline V gives CDR1 KGHSH, CDR2 LQKENI. After removal of 1 base from V and 0 bases from J, the junction contained 7 bases not matched to a gene. This CDR3 has 18 amino acids. In DNA, the CDR3 is TGTGCCAGCTCACCACAAGGACAGGGGGCAGGAGCTAACTATGGCTACACCTTC. Protein sequence: CASSPQGQGAGANYGYTF.

The V gene is TRBV19, the J gene TRBJ1-5, with 7 bases aligning to TRBD1. Germline-derived CDR1 and CDR2 are LNHDA and SQIVND (reference sequence). This CDR3 comprises 14 residues. V shed 7 bases, J shed 4 bases, and the junction held 7 bases outside the gene matches. The CDR3 is CASNLGQANQPQHF. CDR3 nucleotides: TGTGCCAGTAACCTCGGACAGGCTAATCAGCCCCAGCATTTT.

This clone was observed once. The gene calls are TRBV10-3 and TRBJ2-7; 15 bases fit TRBD2. The germline V gene has CDR1 ENHRY and CDR2 SYGVKD. The CDR3 covers 14 residues. V gave up 10 bases and J gave up 9 bases; unmatched junction bases: 10. The CDR3 DNA reads TGTGCCAGCGCCGGGACTAGCGGGAGGTTGGTGCAGTACTTC. It specifies CASAGTSGRLVQYF.

The chain couples TRBV6-5 to TRBJ1-2; TRBD1 is a possible D gene (5 bases). The CDR3 length is 14 residues. Germline-derived CDR1 and CDR2 are MNHEY and SVGAGI. Trimming left V 0 bases short and J 8 bases short, with 13 bases between. The CDR3 DNA is TGTGCCAGCAGTTACTCGACCAGGGAGGGAGGCTACACCTTC. It is translated as CASSYSTREGGYTF.

This clone was observed a few times. The chain joins TRBV3-1 (or the pseudogene TRBV3-2) to TRBJ1-2; 9 nucleotides agree with TRBD1. CDR1 and CDR2 (germline): LGHDT, YNNKEL (reference sequence). This CDR3 region has 12 residues. V shed 5 bases and J 7 bases; nucleotides not matched to a gene: 2. Here the CDR3 DNA reads TGTGCCAGCAGCGGGACAGGGTTTGGCTACACCTTC. Encoded protein: CASSGTGFGYTF.

The chain links TRBV4-1 to TRBJ2-3, with D tentatively TRBD2 (7 bases). The CDR3 sequence is 15 residues long. Germline V gene sequence: CDR1 MGHRA, CDR2 YSYEKL. With 4 bases removed from V and 5 bases from J, the gap between germline ends came to 16 bases. The CDR3, as DNA: TGCGCCAGCAGCCCAAGCCGGGGGGCCCAAGATACGCAGTATTTT. Encoded protein: CASSPSRGAQDTQYF.

J is TRBJ1-2 and V is TRBV19; 8 nucleotides match TRBD1. The CDR3 has 13 amino acids. V shed 6 bases, J shed 2 bases, and the junction held 2 bases outside the gene matches. Germline-derived CDR1 and CDR2 are LNHDA and SQIVND (reference sequence). The DNA for the CDR3 is TGTGCCAGTAGGGACAGGGTCAACTATGGCTACACCTTC. Amino acids: CASRDRVNYGYTF.

The chain combines TRBV5-4 with TRBJ2-7; possibly TRBD2 for D (5 bases). V was cut by 3 bases and J by 8 bases, with 21 bases left in between. Per the germline V gene, CDR1 is SGHNT and CDR2 is YYREEE (reference sequence). The CDR3 runs to 15 residues. Here the CDR3 DNA reads TGTGCCAGCAGCTCCACTGGACTGGACGAGTCGCAGCAGTACTTC. Its translation: CASSSTGLDESQQYF.

J is TRBJ2-2 and V is TRBV5-1; 7 positions match TRBD2. V lost 0 bases and J lost 2; bases outside the gene matches: 7. The germline CDR1 and CDR2 sequences are SGHRS and YFSETQ. The CDR3 is made up of 17 amino acids. The CDR3: CASSLGAERGNTGELFF. The CDR3 DNA follows: TGCGCCAGCAGCTTGGGGGCTGAGCGGGGTAACACCGGGGAGCTGTTTTTT.

The chain recombines TRBV6-5 with TRBJ1-6; D might be TRBD1 (6 bases). Germline-derived CDR1 and CDR2 are MNHEY and SVGAGI. The CDR3 extends over 14 amino acids. Trimming took 2 bases from V and 13 from J, leaving 15 bases between them. The CDR3 protein is CASSYALGGPPLHF. The CDR3 nucleotides are TGTGCCAGCAGTTACGCCCTAGGGGGTCCCCCCCTCCACTTT.

The V call is TRBV5-1, the J call TRBJ1-4; perhaps TRBD1 as D (5 bases). Per the germline V gene, CDR1 is SGHRS and CDR2 is YFSETQ. Trimming pared 4 bases from V and 3 bases from J, leaving 10 bases between. CDR3 size: 14 residues. The chain's CDR3 is CASSRGDPNEKLFF. The DNA for the CDR3 is TGCGCCAGCAGCCGCGGGGACCCTAATGAAAAACTGTTTTTT.

J is TRBJ2-1 and V is TRBV29-1; 10 bases map to TRBD1. The germline gives CDR1 SQVTM, CDR2 ANQGSEA. With 1 base clipped from V and 7 bases from J, the junction kept 10 bases outside the gene matches. The CDR3 extends over 16 amino acids. The CDR3 region is CSVEVADRGRLNEQFF. For the CDR3, the DNA is TGCAGCGTTGAAGTCGCTGACAGGGGGCGTCTTAATGAGCAGTTCTTC.

The V call is TRBV9, the J call TRBJ1-2, with 9 bases fitting TRBD1. Trimming took 4 bases from V and 5 from J; bases not matched to a gene: 3. Germline V gene data show CDR1 as SGDLS and CDR2 as YYNGEE. The CDR3 spans 13 residues. The CDR3 loop is CASSRGQGYGYTF. The CDR3 bases are TGTGCCAGCAGCCGGGGACAGGGTTATGGCTACACCTTC.

The V and J genes are TRBV21-1 and TRBJ2-7; the table's D call, TRBD2, has no DNA check behind it. TRBV21-1 is a pseudogene. The CDR3 spans 16 residues. CDR3 DNA sequence: TGTGCCAGCAGCTCCGGGACTAGCGGGAAACGTAGCGAGCAGTACTTC. This gives the protein CASSSGTSGKRSEQYF.

The chain is built from TRBV29-1 and TRBJ1-5, with 8 nucleotides matching TRBD1. V shed 7 bases and J 5 bases; nucleotides not matched to a gene: 4. Looked up from germline, CDR1 is SQVTM and CDR2 is ANQGSEA. The CDR3 has 12 amino acids. CDR3 protein: CSEGQADQPQHF. The CDR3 coding sequence is TGCAGCGAGGGACAGGCCGATCAGCCCCAGCATTTT.

This chain joins TRBV12-3 or TRBV12-4 and TRBJ1-4; possible D gene TRBD1, 5 bases. CDR3 length: 13 residues. Trimming pared 6 bases from V and 5 bases from J, leaving 10 bases between. The CDR3 DNA follows: TGTGCCAGCAGCGACCGGACAAATGAAAAACTGTTTTTT. It codes for CASSDRTNEKLFF.

The DNA of the CDR3 is TGTGCCAGCAGCCACTCCCCGGGGGGCAATCAGCCCCAGCATTTT. Protein product: CASSHSPGGNQPQHF. The rearrangement uses TRBV6-6 and TRBJ1-5; D may be TRBD1 (5 bases). Trimming took off 6 bases at V and 2 bases at J, with 14 bases between the two ends. Germline CDR1 MNHNY, CDR2 SVGAGI (reference sequence). This CDR3 spans 15 amino acids.

In DNA form, the CDR3 reads TGCGCCAGCAGCCCGCGGCGGGAAGAGACCCAGTACTTC. It encodes CASSPRREETQYF. The chain combines TRBV5-1 with TRBJ2-5; a possible D gene is TRBD2 (5 bases). Germline V gene lookup returns CDR1 SGHRS and CDR2 YFSETQ. Trimming cost V 4 bases and J 3 bases, with 10 bases left between them. The CDR3 contains 13 residues.